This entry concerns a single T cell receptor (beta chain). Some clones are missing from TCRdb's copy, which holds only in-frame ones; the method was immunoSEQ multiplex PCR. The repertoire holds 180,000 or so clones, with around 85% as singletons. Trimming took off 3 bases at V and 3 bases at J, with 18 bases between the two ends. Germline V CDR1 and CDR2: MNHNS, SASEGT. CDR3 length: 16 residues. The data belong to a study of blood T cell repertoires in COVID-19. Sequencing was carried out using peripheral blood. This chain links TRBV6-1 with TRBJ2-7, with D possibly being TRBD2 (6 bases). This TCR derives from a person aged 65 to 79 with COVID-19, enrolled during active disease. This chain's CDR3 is CASSDGAGLAFYEQYF. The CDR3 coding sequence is TGTGCCAGCAGTGATGGTGCGGGGTTGGCATTCTACGAGCAGTACTTC.